Shown below are 2 T cell receptor beta chains from a single sample sequenced in a study of identical twins. TCRdb re-called the 5' RACE reads through MiXCR, storing one row per CDR3 protein. Counted here are approximately 1.8 million distinct CDR3 sequences, 32% occurring once; the ten biggest clones make up roughly 0.3%. Sequencing was carried out using cord blood. The receptors here all came from a newborn girl in good health.

This chain joins TRBV12-3 or TRBV12-4 and TRBJ2-7; D is possibly TRBD1 (6 bases). Deletions cut 5 bases from V and 0 bases from J, with 14 bases between. This CDR3 is built from 15 residues. DNA for the CDR3: TGTGCCAGCAGTCCTCCGGGACATTTCTCCTACGAGCAGTACTTC. It encodes CASSPPGHFSYEQYF.

V is TRBV4-2 and J is TRBJ2-1; tentative D call: TRBD1 (5 bases). There are 16 residues in the CDR3. The germline gives CDR1 LGHNA, CDR2 YNFKEQ. Trimming cost V 0 bases and J 7 bases, with 16 bases left between them. The CDR3 sequence: CASSQDRRVDWNEQFF. The CDR3 nucleotides are TGTGCCAGCAGCCAAGATCGCAGGGTTGACTGGAATGAGCAGTTCTTC.